These 2 T cell receptor beta chains were all obtained from the same sample, sequenced in a study of tumor-infiltrating lymphocytes in glioblastoma multiforme. Multiple V-beta primers and a C-beta primer amplified TCRB from RNA. TCRdb reprocessed the multiplex PCR reads with MiXCR, giving one entry per CDR3 protein. This table has about 32,000 distinct CDR3 sequences, about 64% appearing once. Sequences were obtained from brain tumor tissue. All receptors come from a male donor with glioblastoma.

About this clonotype itself: This may be a read error: a much more frequent sequence differs by one nucleotide. The rearrangement links TRBV7-9 to TRBJ2-5, with D possibly TRBD1 on 6 matching bases. CDR1 is SEHNR, CDR2 FQNEAQ, per germline (reference sequence). This CDR3 spans 14 amino acids. V shed 4 bases and J shed 2 bases, with 11 bases lying between them. In DNA form, the CDR3 reads TGTGCCAGCAGCTGGAGGACAGCTCAAGAGACCCAGTACTTC. Its protein product is CASSWRTAQETQYF.

Remarks on this clonotype: Being one base from a much bigger clone, this may be a read error. V is TRBV30 and J is TRBJ2-2; D is perhaps TRBD2 (5 bases). Trimming stripped 5 bases from V and 4 bases from J, with 14 bases between. This CDR3 has 14 residues. Germline V gives CDR1 GTSNPN, CDR2 SVGIG (reference sequence). The CDR3 loop is CAWRTLGGTGELFF. Here the CDR3 DNA reads TGTGCCTGGCGTACACTAGGTGGCACCGGGGAGCTGTTTTTT.